A single sample gave rise to the 18 T cell receptor beta chains below, sequenced in a study of cytotoxic CD8 clonotypes in ibrutinib-treated CLL. TCRdb keeps only in-frame clones here, not all; method: immunoSEQ multiplex PCR. Among approximately 92,000 clones, 77% were seen once, and the ten largest hold about 26%. The sample here was PBMCs, taken after 24 months of ibrutinib treatment. Receptors originate from a human donor with chronic lymphocytic leukemia.

This clone was seen once. This chain connects TRBV5-6 to TRBJ2-1, with 8 positions matching TRBD2. The V gene end was trimmed by 0 bases and the J gene end by 9 bases; junction bases not matched to a gene: 11. CDR3 length: 16 residues. Germline CDR1 is SGHDT and CDR2 is YYEEEE. CDR3 residues: CASSLAWASGRAEQFF. For the CDR3, the DNA is TGTGCCAGCAGCTTGGCCTGGGCCAGCGGGAGAGCTGAGCAGTTCTTC.

In its sample, this clone was seen once. The gene calls are TRBV9 and TRBJ2-2; 7 bases map to TRBD2. The J segment lost 9 bases and the V segment lost 3 bases, leaving 8 bases of the junction unmatched. The CDR3 loop spans 14 amino acids. Looked up from germline, CDR1 is SGDLS and CDR2 is YYNGEE. The CDR3 loop is CASSGPGLPRELFF. The CDR3 DNA is TGTGCCAGCAGCGGTCCGGGACTACCGAGGGAGCTGTTTTTT.

This chain uses TRBV4-2 with TRBJ2-7, with 11 positions matching TRBD2. The germline gives CDR1 LGHNA, CDR2 YNFKEQ. The CDR3 is made up of 18 amino acids. With V trimmed by 0 bases and J by 0 bases, 7 bases remained unmatched. The CDR3 reads CASSQEASGRTLSYEQYF. DNA for the CDR3: TGTGCCAGCAGCCAAGAGGCTAGCGGGAGGACCCTCTCCTACGAGCAGTACTTC.

The V gene is TRBV30, the J gene TRBJ2-2; D is perhaps TRBD2 (7 bases). Germline V CDR1 and CDR2: GTSNPN, SVGIG (reference sequence). The CDR3 totals 13 residues. Trimming left V 4 bases short and J 4 bases short, with 10 bases between. In DNA, the CDR3 is TGTGCCTGGACGGGGGGCCTCACCGGGGAGCTGTTTTTT. Its translation: CAWTGGLTGELFF.

The chain uses TRBV19 and TRBJ1-4; the D is unclear. V lost 2 bases, J lost 2 bases, and 9 bases lay in between. CDR1 is LNHDA and CDR2 is SQIVND in the germline V gene (reference sequence). This CDR3 is built from 15 residues. The CDR3 nucleotides read TGTGCCAGTAGTATATTGGGTAGGACTAATGAAAAACTGTTTTTT. Translation: CASSILGRTNEKLFF. The full variable domain, its missing parts supplied by reference TRBV19 and TRBJ1-4, is DGGITQSPKYLFRKEGQNVTLSCEQNLNHDAMYWYRQDPGQGLRLIYYSQIVNDFQKGDIAEGYSVSREKKESFPLTVTSAQKNPTAFYLCASSILGRTNEKLFFGSGTQLSVL.

The CDR3 protein is CASSGTSGRWGETQYF. The CDR3 nucleotides read TGTGCCAGCAGCGGGACTAGCGGGAGATGGGGAGAGACCCAGTACTTC. The gene calls are TRBV13 and TRBJ2-5; TRBD2 aligns across 14 bases. The CDR3 has 16 residues. CDR1 and CDR2 (germline): PRHDT, FYEKMQ (reference sequence). V was pared by 5 bases and J by 4 bases, with 6 bases of the junction left unmatched. Complete variable domain (other parts from reference TRBV13 and TRBJ2-5): AAGVIQSPRHLIKEKRETATLKCYPIPRHDTVYWYQQGPGQDPQFLISFYEKMQSDKGSIPDRFSAQQFSDYHSELNMSSLELGDSALYFCASSGTSGRWGETQYFGPGTRLLVL.

The CDR3 spells CASSQLPGQGMTEAFF. The CDR3 DNA reads TGTGCCAGCAGCCAACTACCCGGACAGGGGATGACTGAAGCTTTCTTT. This chain joins TRBV28 and TRBJ1-1; 9 bases are a match to TRBD1. The CDR3 runs to 16 residues. The J segment lost 5 bases and the V segment lost 6 bases, leaving 13 bases of the junction unmatched. Per germline, CDR1 MDHEN and CDR2 SYDVKM.

The CDR3 coding sequence is TGTGCCAGCAGCGGCACCGTTGGGGTGTTCCCCTACGAGCAGTACTTC. It specifies CASSGTVGVFPYEQYF. The chain carries TRBV4-2 and TRBJ2-7, with D unclear. The CDR3 sequence is 16 residues long. Per the germline V gene, CDR1 is LGHNA and CDR2 is YNFKEQ. The V gene lost 5 bases and the J gene lost 2 bases, with 19 bases spanning the gap.

This clone showed up just once. The V gene is TRBV6-6, the J gene TRBJ2-5, with 9 bases identical to TRBD1. V dropped 7 bases and J dropped 3; count of bases not matched to a gene: 6. The CDR3 has 14 amino acids. CDR1 and CDR2 from the germline V gene are MNHNY and SVGAGI (reference sequence). The CDR3 here is CASTNTGGKETQYF. As DNA, the CDR3 is TGTGCCAGCACCAATACAGGGGGCAAAGAGACCCAGTACTTC.

As DNA, the CDR3 is TGCGCCAGCAGCTTGGGTCACCAATCGAACACTGAAGCTTTCTTT. Its protein is CASSLGHQSNTEAFF. The V call is TRBV5-1, the J call TRBJ1-1; D gene uncertain. V was cut by 0 bases and J by 1 base, with 10 bases left in between. Germline V gives CDR1 SGHRS, CDR2 YFSETQ. This CDR3 has 15 amino acids.

Only one count was recorded for this clone. The rearrangement joins TRBV5-1 to TRBJ2-7, with 12 bases aligning to TRBD1. The J segment lost 6 bases and the V segment lost 3 bases, leaving 4 bases of the junction unmatched. The germline CDR1 and CDR2 sequences are SGHRS and YFSETQ. This CDR3 contains 14 residues. The CDR3 nucleotides are TGCGCCAGCAGCTCCGGGACAGGGGGCGGCGAGCAGTACTTC. This codes for CASSSGTGGGEQYF.

The genes are TRBV5-1 and TRBJ2-1, with D perhaps being TRBD1 or TRBD2 (6 bases each). V was cut by 6 bases and J by 2 bases, with 12 bases left in between. From germline, CDR1 is SGHRS and CDR2 YFSETQ. The CDR3 runs 14 residues. The CDR3 here is CASKGGSPYNEQFF. The CDR3 DNA reads as TGCGCCAGCAAGGGGGGCTCCCCCTACAATGAGCAGTTCTTC.

The chain has TRBV4-1 and TRBJ1-2, with TRBD1 identical over 7 bases. Looked up from germline, CDR1 is MGHRA and CDR2 is YSYEKL. V shed 1 base, J shed 2 bases, and the junction held 7 bases outside the gene matches. The CDR3 sequence is 16 residues long. The CDR3 protein is CASSQATTGSNYGYTF. In DNA form, the CDR3 reads TGCGCCAGCAGCCAAGCCACGACAGGGAGCAACTATGGCTACACCTTC.

The rearrangement uses TRBV6-5 and TRBJ2-3; no clear D. CDR3 length: 16 residues. Germline V CDR1 and CDR2: MNHEY, SVGAGI. V was clipped by 4 bases and J by 2 bases, with 16 bases between them. The CDR3 region has the DNA TGTGCCAGCAGTTTATCTTCCCTCGGGCACACAGATACGCAGTATTTT. It codes for CASSLSSLGHTDTQYF.

V gene TRBV7-9 combines with J gene TRBJ2-5; 10 bases are a match to TRBD1. Germline CDR1 reads SEHNR; CDR2 reads FQNEAQ (reference sequence). This CDR3 region has 15 residues. The junction had 9 bases not matched to a gene; V was cut back by 7 bases and J by 4 bases. CDR3 sequence (DNA): TGTGCCAGCATCTCTAGACAGGGGGCGAGAGAGACCCAGTACTTC. Protein sequence: CASISRQGARETQYF.

The chain combines TRBV5-1 with TRBJ1-4; TRBD1 matches 9 bases. Germline loops: CDR1 SGHRS, CDR2 YFSETQ. The length of the CDR3 is 15 residues. V dropped 4 bases and J dropped 4; count of bases not matched to a gene: 5. CDR3 residues: CASSGMGQGNEKLFF. In nucleotides, the CDR3 is TGCGCCAGCAGCGGAATGGGACAGGGTAATGAAAAACTGTTTTTT.

The genes are TRBV18 and TRBJ1-5; a weak D match, TRBD1 (5 bases). The CDR3 extends over 13 amino acids. The V end lost 10 bases, the J end lost 3 bases, and 13 bases lay between the germline ends. Germline V gives CDR1 KGHSH, CDR2 LQKENI. In nucleotides, the CDR3 is TGTGCCACCACCGACAGTCTCAATCAGCCCCAGCATTTT. It translates to CATTDSLNQPQHF.

This clone turned up a few times. CDR3 nucleotide sequence: TGTGCCAGTACCCGACGGACAGGCATCAATCAGCCCCAGCATTTT. Translation: CASTRRTGINQPQHF. The chain has TRBV19 and TRBJ1-5, with TRBD1 matching over 7 bases. Unmatched junction bases numbered 9, after V lost 7 bases and J lost 3 bases. The CDR3 spans 15 residues. CDR1 and CDR2 from the germline V gene are LNHDA and SQIVND (reference sequence).